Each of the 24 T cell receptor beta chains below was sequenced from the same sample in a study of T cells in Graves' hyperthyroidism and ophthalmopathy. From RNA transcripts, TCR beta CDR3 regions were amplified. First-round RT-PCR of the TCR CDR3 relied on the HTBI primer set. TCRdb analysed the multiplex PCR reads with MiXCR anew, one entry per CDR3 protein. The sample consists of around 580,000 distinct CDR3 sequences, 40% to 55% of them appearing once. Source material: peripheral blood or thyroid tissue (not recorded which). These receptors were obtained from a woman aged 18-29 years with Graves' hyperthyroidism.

The DNA for the CDR3 is TGTGCCAGCAGTCTAGGGGGGGCAGGTCCAAATAATGAAAAACTGTTTTTT. Its translation is CASSLGGAGPNNEKLFF. V usage is TRBV12-3 or TRBV12-4 and J usage is TRBJ1-4; tentative D call: TRBD1 (6 bases). The length of the CDR3 is 17 residues. The V and J ends lost 5 bases and 4 bases respectively, with 20 bases between them.

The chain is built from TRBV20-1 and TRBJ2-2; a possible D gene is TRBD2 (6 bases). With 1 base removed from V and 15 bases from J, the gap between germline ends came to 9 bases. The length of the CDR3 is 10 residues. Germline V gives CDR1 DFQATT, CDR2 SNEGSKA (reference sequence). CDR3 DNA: TGCAGTGCTAGAGCTGGGGGGTTGTTTTTT. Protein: CSARAGGLFF.

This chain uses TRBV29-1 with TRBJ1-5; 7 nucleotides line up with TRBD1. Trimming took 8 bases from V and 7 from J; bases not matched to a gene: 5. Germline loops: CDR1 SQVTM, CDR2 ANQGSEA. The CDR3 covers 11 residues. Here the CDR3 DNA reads TGCAGCCCGGGACAGCTACAGCCCCAGCATTTT. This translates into CSPGQLQPQHF.

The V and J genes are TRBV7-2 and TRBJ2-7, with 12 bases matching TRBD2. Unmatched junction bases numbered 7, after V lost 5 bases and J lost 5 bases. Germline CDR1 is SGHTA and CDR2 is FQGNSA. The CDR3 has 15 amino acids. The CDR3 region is CASSLSSGRGDEQYF. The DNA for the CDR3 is TGTGCCAGCAGCCTATCTAGCGGGAGGGGGGACGAGCAGTACTTC.

CDR3 DNA: TGCGCCAGCAGCCGAATCCCGGGAAGGGGTGATTCACCCCTCCACTTT. Its translation: CASSRIPGRGDSPLHF. The gene calls are TRBV4-1 and TRBJ1-6; D possibly corresponds to TRBD1 (5 bases). Germline values: CDR1 MGHRA, CDR2 YSYEKL. The CDR3 contains 16 residues. Between the trimmed V and J ends, which lost 4 bases and 8 bases, there was a span of 18 bases.

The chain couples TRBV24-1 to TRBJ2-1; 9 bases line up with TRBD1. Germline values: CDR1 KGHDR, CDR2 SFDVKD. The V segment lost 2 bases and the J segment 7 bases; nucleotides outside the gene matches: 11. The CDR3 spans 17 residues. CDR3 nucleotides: TGTGCCACCAGTGATTCGGGACAGGGCTCGGATTTGAATGAGCAGTTCTTC. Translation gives CATSDSGQGSDLNEQFF.

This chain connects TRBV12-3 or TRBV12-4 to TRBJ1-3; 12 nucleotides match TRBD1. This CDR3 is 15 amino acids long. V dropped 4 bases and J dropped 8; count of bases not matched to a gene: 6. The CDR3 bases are TGTGCCAGCAGTTCCCCGGGACAGGGGGCGGACACCATATATTTT. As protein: CASSSPGQGADTIYF.

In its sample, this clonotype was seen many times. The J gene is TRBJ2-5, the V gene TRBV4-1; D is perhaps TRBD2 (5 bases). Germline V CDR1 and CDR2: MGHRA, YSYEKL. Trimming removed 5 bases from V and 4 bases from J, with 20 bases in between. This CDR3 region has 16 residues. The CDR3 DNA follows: TGCGCCAGCAGCGCCCGGACGACGGGAACGACAGAGACCCAGTACTTC. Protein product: CASSARTTGTTETQYF.

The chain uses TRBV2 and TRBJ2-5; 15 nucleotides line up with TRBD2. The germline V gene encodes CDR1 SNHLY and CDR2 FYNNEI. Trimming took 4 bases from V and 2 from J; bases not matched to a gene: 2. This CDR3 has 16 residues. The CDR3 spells CASSVGLAGGQETQYF. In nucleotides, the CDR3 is TGTGCCAGCAGTGTTGGACTAGCGGGAGGGCAAGAGACCCAGTACTTC. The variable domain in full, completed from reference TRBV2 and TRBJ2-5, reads EPEVTQTPSHQVTQMGQEVILRCVPISNHLYFYWYRQILGQKVEFLVSFYNNEISEKSEIFDDQFSVERPDGSNFTLKIRSTKLEDSAMYFCASSVGLAGGQETQYFGPGTRLLVL.

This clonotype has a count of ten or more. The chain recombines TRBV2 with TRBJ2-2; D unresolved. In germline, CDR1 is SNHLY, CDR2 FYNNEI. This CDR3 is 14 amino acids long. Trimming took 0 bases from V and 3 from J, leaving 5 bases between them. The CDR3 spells CASSEAHYTGELFF. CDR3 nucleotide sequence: TGTGCCAGCAGTGAAGCGCATTACACCGGGGAGCTGTTTTTT.

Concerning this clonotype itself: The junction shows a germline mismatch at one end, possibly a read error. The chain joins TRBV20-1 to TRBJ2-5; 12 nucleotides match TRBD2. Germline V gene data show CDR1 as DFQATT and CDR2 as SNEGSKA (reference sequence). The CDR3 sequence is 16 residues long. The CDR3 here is CSAREASGRAQKTQYF. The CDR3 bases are TGCAGTGCTAGAGAGGCTAGCGGGAGGGCCCAAAAGACCCAGTACTTC.

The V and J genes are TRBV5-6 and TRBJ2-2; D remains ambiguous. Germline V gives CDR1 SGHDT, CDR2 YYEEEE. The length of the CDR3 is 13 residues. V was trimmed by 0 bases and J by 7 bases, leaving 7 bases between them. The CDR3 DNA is TGTGCCAGCAGCTTGGCGGGCCGCGGGGAGCTGTTTTTT. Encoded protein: CASSLAGRGELFF.

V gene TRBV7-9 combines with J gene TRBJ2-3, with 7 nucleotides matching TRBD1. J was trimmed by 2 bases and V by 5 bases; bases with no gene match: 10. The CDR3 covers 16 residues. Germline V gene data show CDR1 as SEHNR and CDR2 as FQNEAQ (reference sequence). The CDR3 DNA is TGTGCCAGCAGCCCCCGAAGGGACAGCGTCACAGATACGCAGTATTTT. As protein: CASSPRRDSVTDTQYF.

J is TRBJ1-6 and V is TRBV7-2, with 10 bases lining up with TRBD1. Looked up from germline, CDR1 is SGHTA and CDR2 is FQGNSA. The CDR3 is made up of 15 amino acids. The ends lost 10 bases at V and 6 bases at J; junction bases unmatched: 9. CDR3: CATADRGVFNSPLHF. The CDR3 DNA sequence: TGTGCCACCGCGGACAGGGGGGTCTTTAATTCACCCCTCCACTTT. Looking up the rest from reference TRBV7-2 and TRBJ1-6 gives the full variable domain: GAGVSQSPSNKVTEKGKDVELRCDPISGHTALYWYRQSLGQGLEFLIYFQGNSAPDKSGLPSDRFSAERTGGSVSTLTIQRTQQEDSAVYLCATADRGVFNSPLHFGNGTRLTVT.

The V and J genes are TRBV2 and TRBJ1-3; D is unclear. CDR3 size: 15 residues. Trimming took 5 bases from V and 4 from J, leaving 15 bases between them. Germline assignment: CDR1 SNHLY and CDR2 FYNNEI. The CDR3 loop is CASSSNGDNGNTIYF. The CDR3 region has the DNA TGTGCCAGCAGTTCCAACGGGGATAACGGAAACACCATATATTTT.

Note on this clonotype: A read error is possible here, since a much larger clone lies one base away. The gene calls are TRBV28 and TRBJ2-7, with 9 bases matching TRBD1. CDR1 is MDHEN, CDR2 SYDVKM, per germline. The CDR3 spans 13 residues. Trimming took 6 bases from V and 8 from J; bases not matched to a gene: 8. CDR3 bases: TGTGCCAGCAGAGGGACAGGGAGGGCCAAGCAGTACTTC. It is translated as CASRGTGRAKQYF.

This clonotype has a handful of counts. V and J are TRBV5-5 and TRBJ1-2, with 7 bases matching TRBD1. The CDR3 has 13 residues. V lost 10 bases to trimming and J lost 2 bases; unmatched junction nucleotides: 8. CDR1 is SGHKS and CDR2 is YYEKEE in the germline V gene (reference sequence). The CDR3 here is CACNPGQNYGYTF. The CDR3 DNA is TGTGCCTGCAATCCGGGACAGAACTATGGCTACACCTTC.

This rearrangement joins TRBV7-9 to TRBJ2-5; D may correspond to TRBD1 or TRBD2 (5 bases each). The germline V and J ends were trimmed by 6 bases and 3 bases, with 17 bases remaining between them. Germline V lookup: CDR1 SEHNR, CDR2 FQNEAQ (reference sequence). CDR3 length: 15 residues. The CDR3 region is CASSPPWGSEETQYF. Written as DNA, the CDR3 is TGTGCCAGCAGTCCTCCTTGGGGGTCGGAAGAGACCCAGTACTTC. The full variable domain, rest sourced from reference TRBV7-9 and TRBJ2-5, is DTGVSQNPRHKITKRGQNVTFRCDPISEHNRLYWYRQTLGQGPEFLTYFQNEAQLEKSRLLSDRFSAERPKGSFSTLEIQRTEQGDSAMYLCASSPPWGSEETQYFGPGTRLLVL.

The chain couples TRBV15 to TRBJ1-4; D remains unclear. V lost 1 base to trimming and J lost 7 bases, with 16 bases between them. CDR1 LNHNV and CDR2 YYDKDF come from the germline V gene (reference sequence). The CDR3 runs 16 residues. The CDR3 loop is CATSRARQAVSEKLFF. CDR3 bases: TGTGCCACCAGCAGAGCTCGGCAGGCTGTTAGTGAAAAACTGTTTTTT.

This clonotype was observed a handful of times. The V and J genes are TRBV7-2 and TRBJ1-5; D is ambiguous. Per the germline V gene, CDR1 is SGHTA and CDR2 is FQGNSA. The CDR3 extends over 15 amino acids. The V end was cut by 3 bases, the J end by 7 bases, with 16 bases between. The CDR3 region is CASSLGGVAGQPQHF. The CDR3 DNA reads TGTGCCAGCAGCTTGGGTGGGGTGGCGGGACAGCCCCAGCATTTT. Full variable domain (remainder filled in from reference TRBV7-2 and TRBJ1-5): GAGVSQSPSNKVTEKGKDVELRCDPISGHTALYWYRQSLGQGLEFLIYFQGNSAPDKSGLPSDRFSAERTGGSVSTLTIQRTQQEDSAVYLCASSLGGVAGQPQHFGDGTRLSIL.

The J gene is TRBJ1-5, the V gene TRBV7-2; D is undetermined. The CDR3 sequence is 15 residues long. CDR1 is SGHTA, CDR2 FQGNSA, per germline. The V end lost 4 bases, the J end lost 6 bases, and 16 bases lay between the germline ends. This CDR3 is CASSYPRAGSQPQHF. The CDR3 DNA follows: TGTGCCAGCAGCTACCCGAGGGCGGGAAGTCAGCCCCAGCATTTT.

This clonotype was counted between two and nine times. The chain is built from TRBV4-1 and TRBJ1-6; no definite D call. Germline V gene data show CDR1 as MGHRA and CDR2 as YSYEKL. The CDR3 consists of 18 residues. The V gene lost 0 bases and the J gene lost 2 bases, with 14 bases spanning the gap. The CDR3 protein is CASSQDPAVTAYNSPLHF. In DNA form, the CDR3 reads TGCGCCAGCAGCCAAGATCCGGCGGTTACTGCCTATAATTCACCCCTCCACTTT.

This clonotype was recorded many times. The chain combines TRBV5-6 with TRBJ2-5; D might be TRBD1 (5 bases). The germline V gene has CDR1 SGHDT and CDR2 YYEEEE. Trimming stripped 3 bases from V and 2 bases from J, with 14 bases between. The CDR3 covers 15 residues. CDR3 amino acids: CASSWGVTHQETQYF. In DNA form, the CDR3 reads TGTGCCAGCAGCTGGGGCGTTACTCATCAAGAGACCCAGTACTTC. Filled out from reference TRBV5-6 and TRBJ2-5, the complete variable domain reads DAGVTQSPTHLIKTRGQQVTLRCSPKSGHDTVSWYQQALGQGPQFIFQYYEEEERQRGNFPDRFSGHQFPNYSSELNVNALLLGDSALYLCASSWGVTHQETQYFGPGTRLLVL.

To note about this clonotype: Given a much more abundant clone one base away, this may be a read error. The CDR3 sequence: CAGRPSQNTEAFF. The CDR3 DNA is TGTGCCGGCAGACCCAGCCAGAACACTGAAGCTTTCTTT. The chain recombines TRBV6-2 or TRBV6-3 with TRBJ1-1; no definite D call. The CDR3 runs to 13 residues. Per the germline V gene, CDR1 is MNHEY and CDR2 is SVGEGT.